This T cell receptor (beta chain) derives from a study of CD8+ T cells in alopecia areata. Of note for this clone: Its antigen is unknown.

In each case, RNA was isolated and then reverse transcribed into cDNA as the sequencing template. Only in-frame clones appear in the TCRdb table, and some are missing; sequencing was by immunoSEQ multiplex PCR. The table records around 150,000 clones, approximately 56% of them present only once. The study's findings and limits: More clonal than normal scalp was lesional scalp, particularly alopecia totalis/universalis.

Trimming shortened V by 5 bases and J by 2 bases, and 1 base separated the two germline ends. The CDR3 covers 11 residues. Germline CDR1 is SNHLY and CDR2 is FYNNEI. The source material was CD8+ T cells sorted from blood. The receptor comes from a human donor in good health. The chain carries TRBV2 and TRBJ2-1, with D uncertain. CDR3 DNA sequence: TGTGCCAGCAGTCCCTACAATGAGCAGTTCTTC. Residues: CASSPYNEQFF.